A selection of T cell receptor beta chains follows, all from one sample in a study of T-cell reconstitution after alpha-beta-depleted transplantation in children. TCRdb called the PCR reads again in MiXCR, with one record for every CDR3 protein. This table holds some 460,000 distinct CDR3 sequences, around 15% found once. Material: PBMCs, mostly from graft donor cells, obtained 360 days after TCRalphabeta/CD19-depleted stem cell transplant. These TCRs come from a boy under two years old who had a stem cell transplant for Wiskott-Aldrich syndrome, so the T cells may come from the graft donor. Both conserved end residues are trimmed from each CDR3.

v_call	j_call	cdr3_aa
TRBV12-3/TRBV12-4	TRBJ2-5	ASSRLLETQY
TRBV20-1	TRBJ2-7	SVLQGIRYEQY
TRBV5-1	TRBJ2-7	ASRKRTGSSYEQY
TRBV19	TRBJ2-7	ASSGPTGPRDEQY
TRBV6-1	TRBJ2-7	ARGLAGVEQY
TRBV6-2/TRBV6-3	TRBJ2-7	ASSYFGIQY
TRBV4-1	TRBJ2-7	ASSQADRAPSYEQY
TRBV29-1	TRBJ1-2	SVVVAFYGYT
TRBV5-1	TRBJ2-3	ASSLVGTGGLNTDTQY
TRBV20-1	TRBJ2-7	SARNKVLYEQY
TRBV6-5	TRBJ2-1	ASSYSGNYNEQF
TRBV28	TRBJ2-7	ASSQRGYPFYEQY
TRBV18	TRBJ1-1	ASSPTGRDTEAF
TRBV4-2	TRBJ2-1	ASSQRGQGSNEQF
TRBV6-2/TRBV6-3	TRBJ2-2	ASSYSGQLTGELF
TRBV6-5	TRBJ2-1	ASSYRGGPSVYYNEQF
TRBV24-1	TRBJ2-1	ATSDFVTNEQF
TRBV6-6	TRBJ2-5	ASSDLRETQY
TRBV30	TRBJ2-1	AWSVEIGGSYNEQF
TRBV13	TRBJ2-1	ASSLRIGYNEQF
TRBV3-1	TRBJ2-7	ASSPRDRGHEQY
TRBV7-7	TRBJ2-3	ASALTGLVTDTQY
TRBV9	TRBJ2-3	ASSLQVGQRLDTQY
TRBV4-1	TRBJ2-2	ASSQVTSGGATGELF
TRBV7-9	TRBJ2-1	ASSLATIQSSYNEQF
TRBV20-1	TRBJ1-6	SARSAGSSYNSPLH
TRBV12-3/TRBV12-4	TRBJ2-5	ASSFLRMETQY
TRBV7-8	TRBJ1-6	ASSLVRLESPLH
TRBV3-1	TRBJ2-6	ASSQHLIGPGFPSGANVLT
TRBV4-1	TRBJ2-3	ASSPPDPTDTQY
TRBV5-1	TRBJ2-2	ASSFGTSGGELF
TRBV5-1	TRBJ2-1	ASSLVAGGSSYNEQF
TRBV10-3	TRBJ2-1	AISDSGTSSYNEQF
TRBV6-1	TRBJ2-5	ASSRFFRLGGETQY
TRBV6-2/TRBV6-3	TRBJ2-7	ASSHTRIYEQY
TRBV6-6	TRBJ2-7	ASSGRSYEQY
TRBV7-9	TRBJ2-3	ASSFASTDTQY
TRBV4-3	TRBJ2-1	ASSQSAGLAGAASYNEQF
TRBV4-3	TRBJ2-3	ASSQRRAEWGDTQY
TRBV7-9	TRBJ1-1	ASSLGNRQGRSEAF
TRBV5-1	TRBJ2-1	ASSSQGERDNEQF
TRBV28	TRBJ2-6	ASTWSSASGANVLT